Presented here are 21 T cell receptor beta chains from one specimen sequenced in a study of blood T cell repertoires in COVID-19. Some clones are missing from TCRdb's copy, which holds only in-frame ones; the method was immunoSEQ multiplex PCR. The sample includes about 49,000 clones, 77% seen only once; the top ten take 43%. Source material: peripheral blood. Source of these receptors: an older man with active or convalescent COVID-19.

This rearrangement joins TRBV12-1 to TRBJ1-1; the D call of TRBD1 is as the table states it, not checked on the DNA. TRBV12-1 is a known pseudogene. The CDR3 length is 17 residues. CDR3 residues: CASILVMDRGGETEAFF. The CDR3 nucleotides are TGTGCCAGCATCCTGGTTATGGACAGGGGAGGGGAGACTGAAGCTTTCTTT.

This clone was seen only a few times. The V and J genes are TRBV6-5 and TRBJ1-2; 7 positions agree with TRBD1. The germline CDR1 and CDR2 sequences are MNHEY and SVGAGI. Trimming at V came to 6 bases and at J to 2 bases, leaving 6 bases not matched to a gene. This CDR3 contains 14 residues. CDR3 nucleotide sequence: TGTGCCAGCAGAAGGGGGACAGCAAACTATGGCTACACCTTC. Protein product: CASRRGTANYGYTF.

This clone showed up just once. This chain links TRBV7-8 with TRBJ2-1, with D perhaps TRBD1 (6 bases). V lost 0 bases, J lost 8 bases, and 20 bases lay in between. Germline values: CDR1 SGHVS, CDR2 FQNEAQ. The CDR3 totals 17 residues. The CDR3, as DNA: TGTGCCAGCAGCTTAGCGCCACAGGGATGGGCAAGCGATGAGCAGTTCTTC. The encoded protein is CASSLAPQGWASDEQFF.

In its sample, this clone was seen a few times. The chain's CDR3 is CASSSGAGELFF. The CDR3 bases are TGTGCCAGCAGTTCTGGAGCCGGGGAGCTGTTTTTT. This rearrangement joins TRBV6-2 or TRBV6-3 to TRBJ2-2, with D hard to call. The V gene lost 4 bases and the J gene lost 6 bases, with 6 bases spanning the gap. From germline, CDR1 is MNHEY and CDR2 SVGEGT. This CDR3 has 12 residues.

This chain links TRBV9 with TRBJ2-2, with TRBD1 matching 8 bases. The V gene's germline CDR1 is SGDLS and CDR2 YYNGEE. V lost 2 bases, J lost 5 bases, and 5 bases stayed unmatched. The CDR3 is 15 residues long. The CDR3 sequence is CASSVGTGRTGELFF. The CDR3 DNA reads TGTGCCAGCAGCGTCGGGACAGGTCGGACCGGGGAGCTGTTTTTT.

The chain couples TRBV6-2 or TRBV6-3 to TRBJ1-1, with 11 bases aligning to TRBD1. V was clipped by 0 bases and J by 4 bases; unmatched bases: 4. Germline lookup yields CDR1 MNHEY and CDR2 SVGEGT. This CDR3 comprises 16 residues. CDR3 in amino acids: CASSYSRTGGGTEAFF. The CDR3 DNA is TGTGCCAGCAGTTACTCGAGGACAGGGGGCGGCACTGAAGCTTTCTTT.

The rearrangement joins TRBV5-1 to TRBJ1-6; TRBD1 matches at 11 bases. The J segment lost 6 bases and the V segment lost 0 bases, leaving 5 bases of the junction unmatched. Germline values: CDR1 SGHRS, CDR2 YFSETQ. The CDR3 spans 17 residues. CDR3 in DNA: TGCGCCAGCAGCTTGGGCGGGACAGGGGGTTTTAATTCACCCCTCCACTTT. Its protein product is CASSLGGTGGFNSPLHF.

This chain uses TRBV7-2 with TRBJ2-1; 8 nucleotides line up with TRBD1. Trimming cost V 7 bases and J 4 bases; bases outside gene matches: 9. This CDR3 is built from 15 residues. The germline CDR1 and CDR2 sequences are SGHTA and FQGNSA. CDR3 sequence reads: CASTRPGQGYNEQFF. The CDR3 DNA follows: TGTGCCAGCACCCGGCCCGGACAGGGATACAATGAGCAGTTCTTC.

The V and J genes are TRBV15 and TRBJ2-7, with TRBD1 identical over 8 bases. CDR3 length: 14 amino acids. V gave up 5 bases and J gave up 6 bases; unmatched junction bases: 9. Germline lookup yields CDR1 LNHNV and CDR2 YYDKDF (reference sequence). The CDR3 DNA follows: TGTGCCACCAGCCGTGACAGGGGTCGTGGCGAGCAGTACTTC. Translated: CATSRDRGRGEQYF.

This sequence joins TRBV5-1 and TRBJ2-1; D is perhaps TRBD1 (7 bases). The CDR3 sequence is 15 residues long. Germline CDR1 reads SGHRS; CDR2 reads YFSETQ. With 7 bases removed from V and 2 bases from J, the gap between germline ends came to 16 bases. DNA of the CDR3: TGCGCCAGCCGCCCGGGAGACAGGGCCTACAATGAGCAGTTCTTC. Its translation: CASRPGDRAYNEQFF.

The J gene is TRBJ1-5, the V gene TRBV19, with unresolved D. Trimming removed 6 bases from V and 4 bases from J, with 4 bases in between. CDR3 length equals 11 residues. The V gene's germline CDR1 is LNHDA and CDR2 SQIVND (reference sequence). The CDR3 spells CASSQNQPQHF. DNA for the CDR3: TGTGCCAGTAGCCAAAATCAGCCCCAGCATTTT.

In nucleotides, the CDR3 is TGTGCCAGCAGTTACGGGGCAGGGGAGCCTCTCGGGGGCTACACCTTC. Amino acid sequence: CASSYGAGEPLGGYTF. The rearrangement joins TRBV6-5 to TRBJ1-2; D is possibly TRBD1 (6 bases). V was clipped by 2 bases and J by 8 bases, with 21 bases between them. CDR1 and CDR2 (germline): MNHEY, SVGAGI. The length of the CDR3 is 16 residues.

The V call is TRBV11-2, the J call TRBJ2-5; 12 nucleotides agree with TRBD2. The junction had 15 bases not matched to a gene; V was cut back by 5 bases and J by 2 bases. CDR3 size: 19 residues. Germline CDR1 SGHAT, CDR2 FQNNGV. The CDR3 loop reads CASSPIWASGRARQETQYF. The CDR3 DNA is TGTGCCAGCAGCCCTATATGGGCTAGCGGGAGGGCCCGACAAGAGACCCAGTACTTC.

V usage is TRBV6-5 and J usage is TRBJ2-5; perhaps TRBD2 as D (5 bases). Trimming cost V 8 bases and J 2 bases, with 12 bases left between them. Germline assignment: CDR1 MNHEY and CDR2 SVGAGI. The CDR3 runs 13 residues. CDR3 DNA sequence: TGTGCCAGCGCAACGGGGAAACAAGAGACCCAGTACTTC. Its protein product is CASATGKQETQYF.

The chain recombines TRBV11-1 with TRBJ1-1; 8 bases fit TRBD1. The trim removed 5 bases at V and 8 bases at J, leaving 7 bases unmatched. This CDR3 is built from 13 residues. The germline V gene encodes CDR1 SGHAT and CDR2 FQDESV (reference sequence). The CDR3 nucleotides read TGTGCCAGCAGCCCTCACCGGACAGGGGAAGCTTTCTTT. This sequence encodes CASSPHRTGEAFF. Together with reference TRBV11-1 and TRBJ1-1, the CDR3 gives the full variable domain: EAEVAQSPRYKITEKSQAVAFWCDPISGHATLYWYRQILGQGPELLVQFQDESVVDDSQLPKDRFSAERLKGVDSTLKIQPAELGDSAMYLCASSPHRTGEAFFGQGTRLTVV.

This clone showed up just once. V gene TRBV11-3 combines with J gene TRBJ2-1, with TRBD1 matching over 9 bases. The germline V gene encodes CDR1 SGHNT and CDR2 YENEEA. The ends lost 1 base at V and 4 bases at J; junction bases unmatched: 5. The CDR3 is 16 amino acids. In DNA form, the CDR3 reads TGTGCCAGCAGCTTAGGAGGACAGGGGCCTTACAATGAGCAGTTCTTC. Protein: CASSLGGQGPYNEQFF.

The chain employs TRBV14 and TRBJ2-5; D not certain. The V gene lost 4 bases and the J gene lost 0 bases, with 12 bases spanning the gap. This CDR3 contains 15 residues. Germline CDR1 reads SGHDN; CDR2 reads FVKESK. Here the CDR3 reads CASSLSLNYQETQYF. CDR3 DNA: TGTGCCAGCAGCCTTAGTCTGAATTACCAAGAGACCCAGTACTTC.

Judged by abundance, this clone is medium-sized. The sample holds other DNA sequences that translate to the same CDR3. This chain joins TRBV12-3 or TRBV12-4 and TRBJ2-1, with D maybe TRBD2 (6 bases). This CDR3 contains 13 residues. Trimming took off 1 base at V and 6 bases at J, with 7 bases between the two ends. The CDR3 nucleotides read TGTGCCAGCAGTTTAGTGGGGGGCAATGAGCAGTTCTTC. Protein: CASSLVGGNEQFF.

V is TRBV27 and J is TRBJ1-6, with D perhaps TRBD1 (6 bases). This CDR3 comprises 16 residues. CDR1 is MNHEY, CDR2 SMNVEV, per germline (reference sequence). V dropped 0 bases and J dropped 7 bases, with 13 bases sitting between them. The CDR3 spells CASSLSMGARNSPLHF. CDR3 sequence (DNA): TGTGCCAGCAGTTTATCGATGGGGGCGCGGAATTCACCCCTCCACTTT.

CDR3 protein: CASTEDRGMNTEAFF. The DNA of the CDR3 is TGTGCCAGTACCGAGGACAGGGGCATGAACACTGAAGCTTTCTTT. The V and J genes are TRBV19 and TRBJ1-1, with 9 bases fitting TRBD1. This CDR3 contains 15 residues. Germline V gives CDR1 LNHDA, CDR2 SQIVND (reference sequence). The V segment lost 7 bases and the J segment 0 bases; nucleotides outside the gene matches: 6. Filled out from reference TRBV19 and TRBJ1-1, the complete variable domain reads DGGITQSPKYLFRKEGQNVTLSCEQNLNHDAMYWYRQDPGQGLRLIYYSQIVNDFQKGDIAEGYSVSREKKESFPLTVTSAQKNPTAFYLCASTEDRGMNTEAFFGQGTRLTVV.

Concerning this clone: One end of the junction does not line up with germline, which may come from a read error. The V gene is TRBV28, the J gene TRBJ1-2; 10 bases line up with TRBD1. The CDR3 is 10 amino acids. CDR1 and CDR2 from the germline V gene are MDHEN and SYDVKM. The CDR3 loop reads CASGTGASFF. Written as DNA, the CDR3 is TGTGCCAGCGGGACAGGGGCTAGCTTCTTC.